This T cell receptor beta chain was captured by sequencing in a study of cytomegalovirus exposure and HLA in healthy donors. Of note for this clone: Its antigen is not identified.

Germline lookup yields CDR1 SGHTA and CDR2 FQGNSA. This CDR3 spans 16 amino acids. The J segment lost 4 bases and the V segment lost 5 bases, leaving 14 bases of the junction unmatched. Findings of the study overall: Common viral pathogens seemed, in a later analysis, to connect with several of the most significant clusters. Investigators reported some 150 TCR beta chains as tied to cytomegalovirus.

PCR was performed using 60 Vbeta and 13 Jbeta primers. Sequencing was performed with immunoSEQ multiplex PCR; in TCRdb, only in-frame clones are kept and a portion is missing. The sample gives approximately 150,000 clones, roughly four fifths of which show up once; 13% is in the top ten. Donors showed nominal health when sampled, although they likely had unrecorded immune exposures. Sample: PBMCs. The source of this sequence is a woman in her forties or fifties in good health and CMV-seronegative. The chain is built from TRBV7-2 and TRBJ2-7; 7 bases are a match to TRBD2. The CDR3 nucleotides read TGTGCCAGCAGCCCCGGACGGGGGGATCTACCGTACGAGCAGTACTTC. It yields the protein CASSPGRGDLPYEQYF.